The 23 T cell receptor beta chains listed next were all sequenced from one sample in a study of OX40 agonist ivuxolimab in advanced cancers. Data came from immunoSEQ multiplex PCR; TCRdb stores just in-frame clones and leaves some out. The sample comprises roughly 110,000 clones, 90% of which are singletons, and approximately 0.48% rests with the top ten. The material was CD4+ or CD8+ T cells sorted from blood, obtained in a trial of the OX40 agonist ivuxolimab. The source of these receptors is an adult with an advanced solid tumor such as melanoma, head and neck, liver or kidney cancer.

The rearrangement links TRBV5-1 to TRBJ2-7, with 9 bases identical to TRBD1. The CDR3 loop spans 13 amino acids. The trim removed 4 bases at V and 7 bases at J, leaving 6 bases unmatched. CDR1 is SGHRS and CDR2 is YFSETQ in the germline V gene. The CDR3 bases are TGCGCCAGCAGCCTCGGGACAGGGTGGGAGCAGTACTTC. Amino acid sequence: CASSLGTGWEQYF.

The chain couples TRBV19 to TRBJ1-6; 8 nucleotides agree with TRBD1. Germline CDR1 reads LNHDA; CDR2 reads SQIVND (reference sequence). This CDR3 comprises 14 residues. V trimming: 6 bases; J trimming: 6 bases; junction bases outside the gene matches: 4. The CDR3 protein is CASRPGQGNSPLHF. In DNA, the CDR3 is TGTGCCAGTAGGCCTGGACAGGGTAATTCACCCCTCCACTTT. Combining the CDR3 with reference TRBV19 and TRBJ1-6 gives the whole variable domain DGGITQSPKYLFRKEGQNVTLSCEQNLNHDAMYWYRQDPGQGLRLIYYSQIVNDFQKGDIAEGYSVSREKKESFPLTVTSAQKNPTAFYLCASRPGQGNSPLHFGNGTRLTVT.

The chain links TRBV7-2 to TRBJ2-7, with 7 bases fitting TRBD1. From germline, CDR1 is SGHTA and CDR2 FQGNSA. This CDR3 region has 14 residues. With 6 bases clipped from V and 4 bases from J, the junction kept 9 bases outside the gene matches. This CDR3 is CASRHPRTGYEQYF. DNA for the CDR3: TGTGCCAGCAGACACCCGCGGACAGGTTACGAGCAGTACTTC.

This clone appeared a few times. The gene calls are TRBV5-5 and TRBJ1-5, with a weak D call TRBD1 (5 bases). This CDR3 comprises 14 residues. Germline V gene data show CDR1 as SGHKS and CDR2 as YYEKEE (reference sequence). V was trimmed by 6 bases and J by 3 bases, leaving 13 bases between them. CDR3 region: CASNTGSDNQPQHF. The CDR3, as DNA: TGTGCCAGCAATACAGGATCTGACAATCAGCCCCAGCATTTT.

This sequence joins TRBV5-1 and TRBJ2-1; 7 nucleotides agree with TRBD2. Germline V gene sequence: CDR1 SGHRS, CDR2 YFSETQ. Trimming at V came to 6 bases and at J to 0 bases, leaving 6 bases not matched to a gene. The length of the CDR3 is 15 residues. DNA of the CDR3: TGCGCCAGCACCCCTAGCGGAAGCTCCTACAATGAGCAGTTCTTC. This gives the protein CASTPSGSSYNEQFF.

In DNA, the CDR3 is TGTGCCAGCAGAAGGGACAGGGGTTCGGACGAGCAGTACTTC. It encodes CASRRDRGSDEQYF. This rearrangement joins TRBV5-4 to TRBJ2-7; 10 bases align to TRBD1. The V segment lost 5 bases and the J segment 5 bases; nucleotides outside the gene matches: 7. From germline, CDR1 is SGHNT and CDR2 YYREEE (reference sequence). The CDR3 consists of 14 residues.

The chain links TRBV2 to TRBJ1-2; maybe TRBD1 (6 bases). The CDR3 has 14 residues. Germline CDR1 reads SNHLY; CDR2 reads FYNNEI. The V and J ends lost 7 bases and 5 bases respectively, with 17 bases between them. The CDR3: CASTPSQGLYGYTF. The DNA of the CDR3 is TGTGCCAGCACTCCTTCACAGGGACTTTATGGCTACACCTTC.

This clone was observed a single time. The chain employs TRBV5-6 and TRBJ1-1; D remains ambiguous. Germline lookup yields CDR1 SGHDT and CDR2 YYEEEE. Trimming removed 1 base from V and 1 base from J, with 17 bases in between. The CDR3 length is 17 residues. The CDR3 loop reads CASSLLRTLGANTEAFF. The CDR3, as DNA: TGTGCCAGCAGCTTGTTACGGACTTTAGGTGCGAACACTGAAGCTTTCTTT.

This chain connects TRBV15 to TRBJ2-1; TRBD2 might be the D (7 bases). V was trimmed by 1 base and J by 7 bases, leaving 14 bases between them. CDR1 LNHNV and CDR2 YYDKDF come from the germline V gene (reference sequence). This CDR3 is 15 amino acids long. Here the CDR3 reads CATSRVGGAENEQFF. The CDR3 DNA follows: TGTGCCACCAGCAGAGTAGGGGGGGCCGAAAATGAGCAGTTCTTC.

The V call is TRBV5-1, the J call TRBJ2-2, with D perhaps being TRBD1 or TRBD2 (6 bases each). CDR1 and CDR2 from the germline V gene are SGHRS and YFSETQ. V was shortened by 2 bases and J by 0 bases, with 20 bases between the two germline ends. The CDR3 consists of 19 residues. The CDR3 is CASSLIAGTRTTNTGELFF. Here the CDR3 DNA reads TGCGCCAGCAGCTTAATAGCAGGGACACGGACTACGAACACCGGGGAGCTGTTTTTT.

Here the CDR3 DNA reads TGTGCCAGTAGTACACGGACAGGGCCAAACATTCAGTACTTC. Amino acids: CASSTRTGPNIQYF. The J gene is TRBJ2-4, the V gene TRBV19; 8 bases are shared with TRBD1. From germline, CDR1 is LNHDA and CDR2 SQIVND (reference sequence). J gave up 6 bases and V 4 bases, and 5 bases lay outside the gene matches. This CDR3 is 14 amino acids long.

The chain combines TRBV30 with TRBJ1-2; TRBD1 is a possible D gene (5 bases). Germline assignment: CDR1 GTSNPN and CDR2 SVGIG (reference sequence). Trimming shortened V by 2 bases and J by 4 bases, and 8 bases separated the two germline ends. CDR3 length: 12 amino acids. Here the CDR3 DNA reads TGTGCCTGGAGTTCCAGGGCCTATGGCTACACCTTC. Amino acids: CAWSSRAYGYTF.

This clone was observed a few times. This chain uses TRBV18 with TRBJ1-6; a weak D match, TRBD1 (5 bases). Germline CDR1 reads KGHSH; CDR2 reads LQKENI. This CDR3 contains 15 residues. The ends were cut back, 0 bases at V and 7 bases at J, with 10 bases in the middle. CDR3 amino acids: CASSPPAGGNSPLHF. CDR3 bases: TGTGCCAGCTCACCACCAGCGGGGGGGAATTCACCCCTCCACTTT.

This sequence joins TRBV10-3 and TRBJ2-7, with 9 bases aligning to TRBD1. V trimming: 6 bases; J trimming: 5 bases; junction bases outside the gene matches: 8. The CDR3 length is 14 residues. Per the germline V gene, CDR1 is ENHRY and CDR2 is SYGVKD. The CDR3 here is CAIRSGTGTNEQYF. Written as DNA, the CDR3 is TGTGCCATCAGATCCGGGACAGGGACCAACGAGCAGTACTTC.

The J gene is TRBJ2-6, the V gene TRBV30, with 8 bases that match TRBD1. The CDR3 consists of 17 residues. Germline V gives CDR1 GTSNPN, CDR2 SVGIG (reference sequence). Trimming took 6 bases from V and 1 from J; bases not matched to a gene: 11. The CDR3 sequence: CACPRTGRNSGANVLTF. The CDR3 coding sequence is TGTGCCTGCCCACGGACAGGGAGAAATTCTGGGGCCAACGTCCTGACTTTC.

This chain connects TRBV9 to TRBJ2-3, with 12 positions matching TRBD2. The J segment lost 0 bases and the V segment lost 3 bases, leaving 8 bases of the junction unmatched. Germline V lookup: CDR1 SGDLS, CDR2 YYNGEE. This CDR3 comprises 18 residues. CDR3 residues: CASSALTSGGHSTDTQYF. DNA for the CDR3: TGTGCCAGCAGCGCCCTGACTAGCGGGGGCCATAGCACAGATACGCAGTATTTT.

The V and J genes are TRBV6-1 and TRBJ1-4; D uncertain. The ends were cut back, 2 bases at V and 0 bases at J, with 7 bases in the middle. The CDR3 extends over 15 amino acids. CDR1 MNHNS and CDR2 SASEGT come from the germline V gene. The CDR3 bases are TGTGCCAGCAGTGAAAGGCCTACAACTAATGAAAAACTGTTTTTT. Translating gives CASSERPTTNEKLFF.

V is TRBV30 and J is TRBJ2-2; D is undetermined. V lost 4 bases and J lost 3, with 6 bases in between. This CDR3 is 12 amino acids long. Germline-derived CDR1 and CDR2 are GTSNPN and SVGIG (reference sequence). CDR3 amino acids: CAWTRHTGELFF. The DNA of the CDR3 is TGTGCCTGGACTAGACACACCGGGGAGCTGTTTTTT.

The table lists this clone with a count of one. The V gene is TRBV28, the J gene TRBJ2-1; 8 nucleotides line up with TRBD2. Germline loops: CDR1 MDHEN, CDR2 SYDVKM. The CDR3 sequence is 16 residues long. The V and J ends lost 2 bases and 9 bases, in that order; junction bases with no gene match: 12. DNA for the CDR3: TGTGCCAGCAGTTTAGCTGGGACGGGAGGGGTTGGTGAGCAGTTCTTC. Protein: CASSLAGTGGVGEQFF.

The gene calls are TRBV5-4 and TRBJ2-5; D gene uncertain. Germline lookup yields CDR1 SGHNT and CDR2 YYREEE (reference sequence). The CDR3 runs to 13 residues. Trimming stripped 2 bases from V and 4 bases from J, with 9 bases between. For the CDR3, the DNA is TGTGCCAGCAGCTTCCTGTTCGGAGAGACCCAGTACTTC. Its protein product is CASSFLFGETQYF.

V usage is TRBV11-2 and J usage is TRBJ1-6; unclear D gene. Trimming stripped 3 bases from V and 6 bases from J, with 3 bases between. The CDR3 is 12 amino acids. Germline values: CDR1 SGHAT, CDR2 FQNNGV. The CDR3 sequence is CASSFVNSPLHF. The CDR3 coding sequence is TGTGCCAGCAGCTTTGTTAATTCACCCCTCCACTTT.

The chain employs TRBV21-1 and TRBJ2-7. TRBV21-1 is a pseudogene locus. The CDR3 has 14 amino acids. The DNA of the CDR3 is TGTGCCAGCAGCCCGTGGGGGTTTTCCTACGAGCAGTACTTC. Translation: CASSPWGFSYEQYF.

The rearrangement uses TRBV4-3 and TRBJ2-5; D might be TRBD1 or TRBD2, each matching 7 bases. V was clipped by 0 bases and J by 4 bases, with 24 bases between them. CDR3 size: 19 residues. The germline gives CDR1 LGHNA, CDR2 YSLEER. The CDR3 is CASSQDWGEGASFSETQYF. The CDR3 region has the DNA TGCGCCAGCAGCCAAGATTGGGGGGAGGGGGCTTCGTTTTCAGAGACCCAGTACTTC.